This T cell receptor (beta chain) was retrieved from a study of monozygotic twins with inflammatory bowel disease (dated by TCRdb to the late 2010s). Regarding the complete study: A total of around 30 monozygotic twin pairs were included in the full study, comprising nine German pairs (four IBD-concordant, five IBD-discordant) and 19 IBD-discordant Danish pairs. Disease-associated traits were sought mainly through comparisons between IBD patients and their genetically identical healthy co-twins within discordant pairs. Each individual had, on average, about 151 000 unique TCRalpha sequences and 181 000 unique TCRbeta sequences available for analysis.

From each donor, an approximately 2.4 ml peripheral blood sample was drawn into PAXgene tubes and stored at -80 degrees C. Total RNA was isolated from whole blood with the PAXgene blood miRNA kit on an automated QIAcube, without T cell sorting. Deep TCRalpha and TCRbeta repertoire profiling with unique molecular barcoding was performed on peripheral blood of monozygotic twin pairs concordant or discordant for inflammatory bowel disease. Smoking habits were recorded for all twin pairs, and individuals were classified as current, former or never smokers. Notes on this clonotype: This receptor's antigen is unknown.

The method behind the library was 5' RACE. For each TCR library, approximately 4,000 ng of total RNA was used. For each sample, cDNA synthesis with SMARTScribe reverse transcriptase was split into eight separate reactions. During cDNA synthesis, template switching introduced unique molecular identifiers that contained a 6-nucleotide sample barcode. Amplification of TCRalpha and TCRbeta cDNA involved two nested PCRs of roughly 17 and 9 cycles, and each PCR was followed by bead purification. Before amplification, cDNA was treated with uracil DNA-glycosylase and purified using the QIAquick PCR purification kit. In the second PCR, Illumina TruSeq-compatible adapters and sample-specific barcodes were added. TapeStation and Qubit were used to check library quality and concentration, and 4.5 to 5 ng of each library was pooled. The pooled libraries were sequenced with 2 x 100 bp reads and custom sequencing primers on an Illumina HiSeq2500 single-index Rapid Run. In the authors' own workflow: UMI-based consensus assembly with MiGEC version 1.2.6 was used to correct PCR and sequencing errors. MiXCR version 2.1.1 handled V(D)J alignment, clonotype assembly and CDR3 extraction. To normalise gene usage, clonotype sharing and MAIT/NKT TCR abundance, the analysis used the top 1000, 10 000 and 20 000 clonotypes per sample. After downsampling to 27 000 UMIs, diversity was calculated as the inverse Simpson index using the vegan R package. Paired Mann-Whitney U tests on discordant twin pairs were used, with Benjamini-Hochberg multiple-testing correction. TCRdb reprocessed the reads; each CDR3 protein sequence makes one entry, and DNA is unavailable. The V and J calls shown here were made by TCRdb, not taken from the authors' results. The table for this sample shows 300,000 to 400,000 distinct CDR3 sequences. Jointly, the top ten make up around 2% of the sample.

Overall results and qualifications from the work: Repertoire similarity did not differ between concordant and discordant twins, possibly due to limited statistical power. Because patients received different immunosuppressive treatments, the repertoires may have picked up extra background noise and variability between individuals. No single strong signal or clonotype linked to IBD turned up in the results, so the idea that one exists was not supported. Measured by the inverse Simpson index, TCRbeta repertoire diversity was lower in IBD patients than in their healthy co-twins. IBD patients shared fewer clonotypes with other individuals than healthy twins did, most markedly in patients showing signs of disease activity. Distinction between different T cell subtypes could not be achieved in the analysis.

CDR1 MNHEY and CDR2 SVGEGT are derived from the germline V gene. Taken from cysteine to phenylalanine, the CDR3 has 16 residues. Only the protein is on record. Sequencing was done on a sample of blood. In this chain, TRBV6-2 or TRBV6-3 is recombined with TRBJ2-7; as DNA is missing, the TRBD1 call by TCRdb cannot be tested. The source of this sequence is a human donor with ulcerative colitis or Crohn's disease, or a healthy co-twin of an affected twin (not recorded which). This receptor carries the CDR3 CASSYGQGSFSSEQYF.